Below are 13 T cell receptor beta chains sequenced from a single sample in a study of cytomegalovirus exposure and HLA in healthy donors. The PCR used 60 Vbeta and 13 Jbeta primers. Sequenced by immunoSEQ multiplex PCR; TCRdb stores in-frame clones only, minus some. The table includes 98,000 or so clones, 78% detected once. The sequenced material came from PBMCs. The receptors come from a woman aged 40-49 years in good health and CMV-seronegative.

This sequence joins TRBV4-1 and TRBJ2-1, with TRBD2 matching 8 bases. CDR3 length equals 18 residues. Germline V gene lookup returns CDR1 MGHRA and CDR2 YSYEKL. Losses at the gene ends were 4 bases for V and 6 bases for J; bases not matched to a gene: 17. CDR3 loop: CASSPVGTGRRGVNEQFF. CDR3 nucleotide sequence: TGCGCCAGCAGCCCTGTCGGTACCGGCCGGCGGGGGGTCAATGAGCAGTTCTTC.

This rearrangement joins TRBV27 to TRBJ1-1; 7 bases match TRBD1. This CDR3 region has 13 residues. The V and J ends lost 5 bases and 4 bases, in that order; junction bases with no gene match: 4. Germline V gene data show CDR1 as MNHEY and CDR2 as SMNVEV (reference sequence). As DNA, the CDR3 is TGTGCCAGCAGTATAGACAGGGCCACTGAAGCTTTCTTT. It codes for CASSIDRATEAFF.

This clone was counted a single time. The rearrangement joins TRBV5-5 to TRBJ2-7, with D possibly TRBD2 on 6 matching bases. Germline lookup yields CDR1 SGHKS and CDR2 YYEKEE (reference sequence). This CDR3 region has 15 residues. V was trimmed by 0 bases and J by 5 bases, leaving 15 bases between them. The CDR3 DNA follows: TGTGCCAGCAGCTTGGTAATCGGCGGCGGGGACGAGCAGTACTTC. It is translated as CASSLVIGGGDEQYF.

This chain links TRBV25-1 with TRBJ1-1; perhaps TRBD1 as D (6 bases). V lost 3 bases to trimming and J lost 3 bases, with 23 bases between them. CDR1 is MGHDK and CDR2 is SYGVNS in the germline V gene. The CDR3 covers 18 residues. The CDR3: CASSDYTGKGLLDTEAFF. CDR3 in DNA: TGTGCCAGCAGTGATTATACAGGGAAAGGTCTCTTAGACACTGAAGCTTTCTTT.

This chain joins TRBV4-3 and TRBJ2-7; 10 bases are a match to TRBD1. CDR3 length: 14 residues. Looked up from germline, CDR1 is LGHNA and CDR2 is YSLEER. V lost 4 bases and J lost 6; bases outside the gene matches: 6. CDR3 loop: CASSPDRGLLEQYF. The CDR3 coding sequence is TGCGCCAGCAGCCCAGACAGGGGGCTTCTCGAGCAGTACTTC.

The genes are TRBV7-3 and TRBJ2-2; D not certain. CDR1 and CDR2 (germline): SGHTA, FQGTGA. The CDR3 has 15 residues. V lost 1 base and J lost 3, with 9 bases in between. CDR3 residues: CASSLKIEHTGELFF. DNA for the CDR3: TGTGCCAGCAGCTTAAAGATCGAGCACACCGGGGAGCTGTTTTTT.

The chain links TRBV7-9 to TRBJ2-7; a weak D match, TRBD2 (5 bases). The germline V gene encodes CDR1 SEHNR and CDR2 FQNEAQ (reference sequence). This CDR3 is built from 12 residues. The ends were cut back, 3 bases at V and 5 bases at J, with 8 bases in the middle. CDR3 in amino acids: CASSFTGNEQYF. Written as DNA, the CDR3 is TGTGCCAGCAGCTTTACGGGGAACGAGCAGTACTTC.

The gene calls are TRBV6-4 and TRBJ2-1; TRBD1 might be the D (7 bases). CDR3 length equals 14 residues. The germline V gene has CDR1 MRHNA and CDR2 SNTAGT. V lost 4 bases to trimming and J lost 6 bases, with 13 bases between them. Here the CDR3 reads CASSVAGGGNEQFF. As DNA, the CDR3 is TGTGCCAGCAGTGTGGCAGGGGGAGGCAATGAGCAGTTCTTC.

This chain joins TRBV2 and TRBJ2-6; a weak D match, TRBD2 (5 bases). The V gene lost 8 bases and the J gene lost 4 bases, with 12 bases spanning the gap. Germline V gene data show CDR1 as SNHLY and CDR2 as FYNNEI. The CDR3 sequence is 14 residues long. CDR3 sequence: CASSQTGGANVLTF. In DNA, the CDR3 is TGTGCCAGCTCCCAGACGGGAGGGGCCAACGTCCTGACTTTC.

Written as DNA, the CDR3 is TGTGCCAGCAGTGAACGAACAGGGGGGGGTTCACCCCTCCACTTT. Its translation: CASSERTGGGSPLHF. The chain employs TRBV6-4 and TRBJ1-6; 8 bases match TRBD1. Trimming cost V 3 bases and J 9 bases; bases outside gene matches: 7. Per germline, CDR1 MRHNA and CDR2 SNTAGT. The CDR3 totals 15 residues.

This chain uses TRBV29-1 with TRBJ2-7; no clear D. Germline V gives CDR1 SQVTM, CDR2 ANQGSEA. V dropped 2 bases and J dropped 0 bases, with 5 bases sitting between them. The CDR3 covers 12 residues. The CDR3 protein is CSVESSSYEQYF. DNA of the CDR3: TGCAGCGTTGAATCGAGCTCCTACGAGCAGTACTTC.

The sample holds a few counts of this clone. The gene calls are TRBV29-1 and TRBJ1-2; D is unclear. The CDR3 is 13 residues long. Trimming pared 3 bases from V and 5 bases from J, leaving 13 bases between. Germline V gene lookup returns CDR1 SQVTM and CDR2 ANQGSEA. The CDR3 sequence: CSVESSDSYGYTF. CDR3 in DNA: TGCAGCGTTGAGTCGTCAGATTCGTATGGCTACACCTTC.

The J gene is TRBJ2-1, the V gene TRBV25-1, with D perhaps TRBD1 (5 bases). Germline CDR1 MGHDK, CDR2 SYGVNS. The CDR3 runs to 14 residues. V lost 4 bases and J 0 bases, leaving 7 bases between the germline ends. This CDR3 is CASSVTGSYNEQFF. CDR3 DNA: TGTGCCAGCAGTGTTACAGGCTCCTACAATGAGCAGTTCTTC.